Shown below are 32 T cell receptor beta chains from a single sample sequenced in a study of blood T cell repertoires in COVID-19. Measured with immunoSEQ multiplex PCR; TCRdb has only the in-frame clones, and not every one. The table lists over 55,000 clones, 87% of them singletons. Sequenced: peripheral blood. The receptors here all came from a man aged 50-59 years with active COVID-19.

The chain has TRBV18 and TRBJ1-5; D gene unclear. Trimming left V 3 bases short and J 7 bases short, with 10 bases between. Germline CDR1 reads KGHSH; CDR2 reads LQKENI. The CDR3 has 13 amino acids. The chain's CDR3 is CASSPQTGQPQHF. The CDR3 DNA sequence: TGTGCCAGCTCACCTCAGACTGGGCAGCCCCAGCATTTT.

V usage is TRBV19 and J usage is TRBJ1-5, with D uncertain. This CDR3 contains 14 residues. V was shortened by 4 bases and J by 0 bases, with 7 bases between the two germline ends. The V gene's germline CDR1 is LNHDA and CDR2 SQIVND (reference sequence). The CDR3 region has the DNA TGTGCCAGTAGTACGGGAAATAGCAATCAGCCCCAGCATTTT. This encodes CASSTGNSNQPQHF. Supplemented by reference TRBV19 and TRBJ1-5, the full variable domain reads DGGITQSPKYLFRKEGQNVTLSCEQNLNHDAMYWYRQDPGQGLRLIYYSQIVNDFQKGDIAEGYSVSREKKESFPLTVTSAQKNPTAFYLCASSTGNSNQPQHFGDGTRLSIL.

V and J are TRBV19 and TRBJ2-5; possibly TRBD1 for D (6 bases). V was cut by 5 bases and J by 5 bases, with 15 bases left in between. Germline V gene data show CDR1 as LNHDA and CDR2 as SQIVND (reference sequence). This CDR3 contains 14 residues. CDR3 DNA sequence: TGTGCCAGTAGTCCACAGGGCATTGGGGAGACCCAGTACTTC. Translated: CASSPQGIGETQYF.

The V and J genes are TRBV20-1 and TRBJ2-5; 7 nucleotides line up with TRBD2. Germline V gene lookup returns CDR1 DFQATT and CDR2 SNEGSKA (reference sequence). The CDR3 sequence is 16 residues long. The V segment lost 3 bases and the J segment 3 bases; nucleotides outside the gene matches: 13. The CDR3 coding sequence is TGCAGTGCTAGTTCTCTAGCGGAATTTATTGAAGAGACCCAGTACTTC. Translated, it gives CSASSLAEFIEETQYF.

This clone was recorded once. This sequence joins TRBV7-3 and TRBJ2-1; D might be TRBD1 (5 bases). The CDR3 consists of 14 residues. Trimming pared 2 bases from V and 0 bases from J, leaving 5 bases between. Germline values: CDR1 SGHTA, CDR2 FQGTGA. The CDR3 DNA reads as TGTGCCAGCAGCTTAGACAGCTCCTACAATGAGCAGTTCTTC. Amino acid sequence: CASSLDSSYNEQFF.

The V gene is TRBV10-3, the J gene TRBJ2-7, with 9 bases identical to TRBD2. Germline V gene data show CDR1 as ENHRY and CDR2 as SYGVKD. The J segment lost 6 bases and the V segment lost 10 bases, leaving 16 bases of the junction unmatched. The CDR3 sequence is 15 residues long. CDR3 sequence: CATKKRDEAGGEQYF. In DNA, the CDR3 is TGTGCCACCAAAAAGAGGGATGAAGCGGGGGGCGAGCAGTACTTC.

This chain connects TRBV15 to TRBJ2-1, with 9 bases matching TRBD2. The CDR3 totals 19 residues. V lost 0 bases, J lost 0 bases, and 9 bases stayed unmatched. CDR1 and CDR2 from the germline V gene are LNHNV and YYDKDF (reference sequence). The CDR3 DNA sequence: TGTGCCACCAGCAGAGATCATCTAGCGGGAACCAGCTCCTACAATGAGCAGTTCTTC. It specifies CATSRDHLAGTSSYNEQFF.

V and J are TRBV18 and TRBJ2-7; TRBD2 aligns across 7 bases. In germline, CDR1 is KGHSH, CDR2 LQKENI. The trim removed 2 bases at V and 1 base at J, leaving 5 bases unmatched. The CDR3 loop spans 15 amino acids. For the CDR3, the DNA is TGTGCCAGCTCACCAGGGAGGGCGAATTCCTACGAGCAGTACTTC. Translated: CASSPGRANSYEQYF.

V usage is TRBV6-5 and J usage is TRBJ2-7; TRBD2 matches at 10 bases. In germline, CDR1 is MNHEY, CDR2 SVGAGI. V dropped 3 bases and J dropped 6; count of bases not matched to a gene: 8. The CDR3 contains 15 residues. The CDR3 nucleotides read TGTGCCAGCAGTTATTTAGCGGGAGGAGATGCCGAGCAGTACTTC. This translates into CASSYLAGGDAEQYF.

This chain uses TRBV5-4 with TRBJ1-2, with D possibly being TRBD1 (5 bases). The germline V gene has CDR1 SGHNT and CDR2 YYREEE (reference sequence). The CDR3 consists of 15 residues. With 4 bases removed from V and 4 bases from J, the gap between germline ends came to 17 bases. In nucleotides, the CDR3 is TGTGCCAGCAGCCAGGAATTTACAGGCCTCTATGGCTACACCTTC. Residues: CASSQEFTGLYGYTF.

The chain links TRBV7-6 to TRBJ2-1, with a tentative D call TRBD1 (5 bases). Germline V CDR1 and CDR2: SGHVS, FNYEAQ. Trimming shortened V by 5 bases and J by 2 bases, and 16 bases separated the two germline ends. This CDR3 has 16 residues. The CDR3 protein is CASSLGAGNAYNEQFF. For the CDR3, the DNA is TGTGCCAGCAGCCTAGGCGCAGGGAACGCCTACAATGAGCAGTTCTTC.

CDR3 amino acids: CASKEGIWANVLTF. As DNA, the CDR3 is TGTGCCAGTAAGGAGGGCATTTGGGCCAACGTCCTGACTTTC. This chain connects TRBV19 to TRBJ2-6; D may be TRBD2 (6 bases). The CDR3 has 14 amino acids. V was shortened by 7 bases and J by 5 bases, with 12 bases between the two germline ends. Germline V gives CDR1 LNHDA, CDR2 SQIVND (reference sequence).

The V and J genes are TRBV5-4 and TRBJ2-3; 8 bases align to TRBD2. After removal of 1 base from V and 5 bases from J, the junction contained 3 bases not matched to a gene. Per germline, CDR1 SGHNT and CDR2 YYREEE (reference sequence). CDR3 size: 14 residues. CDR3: CASSLSGSGDTQYF. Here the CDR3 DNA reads TGTGCCAGCAGCTTGAGCGGGAGTGGAGATACGCAGTATTTT. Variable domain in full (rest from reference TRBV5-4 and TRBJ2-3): ETGVTQSPTHLIKTRGQQVTLRCSSQSGHNTVSWYQQALGQGPQFIFQYYREEENGRGNFPPRFSGLQFPNYSSELNVNALELDDSALYLCASSLSGSGDTQYFGPGTRLTVL.

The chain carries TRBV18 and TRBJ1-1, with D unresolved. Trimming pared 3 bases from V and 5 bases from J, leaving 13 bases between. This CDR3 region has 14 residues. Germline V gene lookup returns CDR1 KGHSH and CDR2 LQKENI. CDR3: CASSPVARVTEAFF. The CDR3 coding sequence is TGTGCCAGCTCACCTGTGGCTCGGGTAACTGAAGCTTTCTTT.

The CDR3 bases are TGTGCCAGCAGCTTAGGGTTAGTCGGTGAGCAGTTCTTC. It encodes CASSLGLVGEQFF. This chain connects TRBV13 to TRBJ2-1, with D uncertain. The CDR3 is made up of 13 amino acids. V gave up 0 bases and J gave up 9 bases, with 9 bases separating them. Germline V gene lookup returns CDR1 PRHDT and CDR2 FYEKMQ (reference sequence).

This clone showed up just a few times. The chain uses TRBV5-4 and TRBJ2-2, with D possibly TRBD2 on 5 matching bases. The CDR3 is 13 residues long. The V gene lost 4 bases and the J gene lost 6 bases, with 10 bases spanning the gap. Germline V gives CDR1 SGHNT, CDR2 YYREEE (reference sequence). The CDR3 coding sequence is TGTGCCAGCAGCCCGGTAGCGTCCGGGGAGCTGTTTTTT. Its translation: CASSPVASGELFF.

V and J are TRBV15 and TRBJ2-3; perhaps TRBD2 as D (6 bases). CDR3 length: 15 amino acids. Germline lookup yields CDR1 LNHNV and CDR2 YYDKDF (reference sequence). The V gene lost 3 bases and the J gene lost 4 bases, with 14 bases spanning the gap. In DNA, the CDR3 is TGTGCCACCAGCAGCCGCGACGGCGGGGCAGATACGCAGTATTTT. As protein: CATSSRDGGADTQYF.

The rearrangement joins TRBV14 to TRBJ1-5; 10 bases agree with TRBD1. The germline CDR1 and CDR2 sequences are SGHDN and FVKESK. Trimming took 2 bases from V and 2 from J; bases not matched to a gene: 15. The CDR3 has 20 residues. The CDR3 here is CASSQPGQGIWLCGNQPQHF. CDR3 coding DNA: TGTGCCAGCAGCCAACCGGGACAGGGGATCTGGTTGTGCGGCAATCAGCCCCAGCATTTT.

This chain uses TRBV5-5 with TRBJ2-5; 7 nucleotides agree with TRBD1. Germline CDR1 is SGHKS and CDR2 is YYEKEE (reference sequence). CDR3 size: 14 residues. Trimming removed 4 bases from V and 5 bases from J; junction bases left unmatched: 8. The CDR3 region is CASSRDSGGETQYF. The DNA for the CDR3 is TGTGCCAGCAGCCGGGACAGTGGTGGGGAGACCCAGTACTTC. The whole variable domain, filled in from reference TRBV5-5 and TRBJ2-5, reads DAGVTQSPTHLIKTRGQQVTLRCSPISGHKSVSWYQQVLGQGPQFIFQYYEKEERGRGNFPDRFSARQFPNYSSELNVNALLLGDSALYLCASSRDSGGETQYFGPGTRLLVL.

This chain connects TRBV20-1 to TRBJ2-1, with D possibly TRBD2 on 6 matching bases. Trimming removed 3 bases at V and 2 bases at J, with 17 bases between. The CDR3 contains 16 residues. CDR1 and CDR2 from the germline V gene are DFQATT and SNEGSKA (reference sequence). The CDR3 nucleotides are TGCAGTGCTAGTTTAGGCCTAGCGATCCCCTACAATGAGCAGTTCTTC. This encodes CSASLGLAIPYNEQFF.

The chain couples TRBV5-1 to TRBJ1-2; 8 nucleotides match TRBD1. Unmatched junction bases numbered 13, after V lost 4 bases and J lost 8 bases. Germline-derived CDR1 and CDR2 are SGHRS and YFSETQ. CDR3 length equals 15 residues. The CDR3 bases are TGCGCCAGCAGCCCGACCCTAGGACAGGGTCGGGGCTACACCTTC. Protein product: CASSPTLGQGRGYTF.

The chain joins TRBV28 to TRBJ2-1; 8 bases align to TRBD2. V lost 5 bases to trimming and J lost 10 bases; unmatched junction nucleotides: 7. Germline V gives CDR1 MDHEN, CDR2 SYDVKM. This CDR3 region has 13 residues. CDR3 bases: TGTGCCAGCAGTCCGGGGGGGGCAGGGGAGCAGTTCTTC. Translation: CASSPGGAGEQFF.

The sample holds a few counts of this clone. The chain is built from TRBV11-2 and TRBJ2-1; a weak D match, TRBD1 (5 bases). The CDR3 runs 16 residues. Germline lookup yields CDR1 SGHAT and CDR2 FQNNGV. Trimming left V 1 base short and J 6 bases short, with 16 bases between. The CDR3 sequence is CASSLGPHPGSNEQFF. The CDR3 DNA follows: TGTGCCAGCAGCTTAGGCCCCCACCCAGGGTCCAATGAGCAGTTCTTC. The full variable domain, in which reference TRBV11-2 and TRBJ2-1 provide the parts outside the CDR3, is EAGVAQSPRYKIIEKRQSVAFWCNPISGHATLYWYQQILGQGPKLLIQFQNNGVVDDSQLPKDRFSAERLKGVDSTLKIQPAKLEDSAVYLCASSLGPHPGSNEQFFGPGTRLTVL.

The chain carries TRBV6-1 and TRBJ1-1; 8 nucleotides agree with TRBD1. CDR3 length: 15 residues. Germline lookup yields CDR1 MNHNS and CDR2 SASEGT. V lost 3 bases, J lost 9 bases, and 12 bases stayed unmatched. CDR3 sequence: CASSEERQGYSKAFF. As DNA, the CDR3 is TGTGCCAGCAGTGAGGAGCGACAGGGGTATTCTAAAGCTTTCTTT.

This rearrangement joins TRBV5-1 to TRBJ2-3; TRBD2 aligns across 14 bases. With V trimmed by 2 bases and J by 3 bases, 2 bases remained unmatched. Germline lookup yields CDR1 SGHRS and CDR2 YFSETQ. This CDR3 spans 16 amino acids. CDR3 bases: TGCGCCAGCAGCTTCGGGACTAGCGGGAGTACAGATACGCAGTATTTT. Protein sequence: CASSFGTSGSTDTQYF.

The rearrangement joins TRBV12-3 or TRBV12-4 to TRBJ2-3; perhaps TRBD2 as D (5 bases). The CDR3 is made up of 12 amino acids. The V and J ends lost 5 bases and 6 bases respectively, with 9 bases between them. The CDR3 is CASSPGVDTQYF. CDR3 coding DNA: TGTGCCAGCAGTCCCGGGGTTGATACGCAGTATTTT.

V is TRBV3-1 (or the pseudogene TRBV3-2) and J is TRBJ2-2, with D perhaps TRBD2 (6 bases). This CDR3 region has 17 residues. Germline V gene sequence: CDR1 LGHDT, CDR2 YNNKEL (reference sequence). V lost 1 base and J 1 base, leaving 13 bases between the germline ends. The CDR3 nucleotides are TGTGCCAGCAGCCAAGTAATAGTTAGCGGGAACACCGGGGAGCTGTTTTTT. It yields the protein CASSQVIVSGNTGELFF.

The CDR3 spells CASSLGGPNTEAFF. The DNA of the CDR3 is TGTGCCAGCAGTTTAGGCGGCCCTAACACTGAAGCTTTCTTT. The chain uses TRBV28 and TRBJ1-1; D ambiguous. Trimming left V 2 bases short and J 2 bases short, with 9 bases between. Germline V gene lookup returns CDR1 MDHEN and CDR2 SYDVKM. The CDR3 is made up of 14 amino acids.

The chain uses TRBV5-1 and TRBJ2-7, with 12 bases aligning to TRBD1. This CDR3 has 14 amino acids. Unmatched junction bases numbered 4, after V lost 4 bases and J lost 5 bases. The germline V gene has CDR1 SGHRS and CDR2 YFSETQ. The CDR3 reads CASSRGTGGDEQYF. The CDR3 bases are TGCGCCAGCAGCCGGGGGACAGGGGGCGACGAGCAGTACTTC.

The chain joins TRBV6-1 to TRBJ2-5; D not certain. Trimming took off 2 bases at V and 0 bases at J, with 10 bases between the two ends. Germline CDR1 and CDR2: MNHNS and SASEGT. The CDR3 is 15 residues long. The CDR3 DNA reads TGTGCCAGCAGTGAATTGTACGGGTACCAAGAGACCCAGTACTTC. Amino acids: CASSELYGYQETQYF.

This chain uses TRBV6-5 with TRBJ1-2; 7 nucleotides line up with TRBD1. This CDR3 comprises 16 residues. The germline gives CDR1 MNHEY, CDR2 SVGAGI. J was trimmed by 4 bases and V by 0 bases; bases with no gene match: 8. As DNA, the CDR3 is TGTGCCAGCAGTTACTCGATCCAGGGGGATCCCTATGGCTACACCTTC. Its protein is CASSYSIQGDPYGYTF.

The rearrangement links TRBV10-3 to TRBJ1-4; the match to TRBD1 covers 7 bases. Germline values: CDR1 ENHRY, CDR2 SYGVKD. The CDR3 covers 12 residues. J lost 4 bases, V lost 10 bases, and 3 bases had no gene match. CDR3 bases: TGTGCCACTACAGGGGATAATGAAAAACTGTTTTTT. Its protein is CATTGDNEKLFF.